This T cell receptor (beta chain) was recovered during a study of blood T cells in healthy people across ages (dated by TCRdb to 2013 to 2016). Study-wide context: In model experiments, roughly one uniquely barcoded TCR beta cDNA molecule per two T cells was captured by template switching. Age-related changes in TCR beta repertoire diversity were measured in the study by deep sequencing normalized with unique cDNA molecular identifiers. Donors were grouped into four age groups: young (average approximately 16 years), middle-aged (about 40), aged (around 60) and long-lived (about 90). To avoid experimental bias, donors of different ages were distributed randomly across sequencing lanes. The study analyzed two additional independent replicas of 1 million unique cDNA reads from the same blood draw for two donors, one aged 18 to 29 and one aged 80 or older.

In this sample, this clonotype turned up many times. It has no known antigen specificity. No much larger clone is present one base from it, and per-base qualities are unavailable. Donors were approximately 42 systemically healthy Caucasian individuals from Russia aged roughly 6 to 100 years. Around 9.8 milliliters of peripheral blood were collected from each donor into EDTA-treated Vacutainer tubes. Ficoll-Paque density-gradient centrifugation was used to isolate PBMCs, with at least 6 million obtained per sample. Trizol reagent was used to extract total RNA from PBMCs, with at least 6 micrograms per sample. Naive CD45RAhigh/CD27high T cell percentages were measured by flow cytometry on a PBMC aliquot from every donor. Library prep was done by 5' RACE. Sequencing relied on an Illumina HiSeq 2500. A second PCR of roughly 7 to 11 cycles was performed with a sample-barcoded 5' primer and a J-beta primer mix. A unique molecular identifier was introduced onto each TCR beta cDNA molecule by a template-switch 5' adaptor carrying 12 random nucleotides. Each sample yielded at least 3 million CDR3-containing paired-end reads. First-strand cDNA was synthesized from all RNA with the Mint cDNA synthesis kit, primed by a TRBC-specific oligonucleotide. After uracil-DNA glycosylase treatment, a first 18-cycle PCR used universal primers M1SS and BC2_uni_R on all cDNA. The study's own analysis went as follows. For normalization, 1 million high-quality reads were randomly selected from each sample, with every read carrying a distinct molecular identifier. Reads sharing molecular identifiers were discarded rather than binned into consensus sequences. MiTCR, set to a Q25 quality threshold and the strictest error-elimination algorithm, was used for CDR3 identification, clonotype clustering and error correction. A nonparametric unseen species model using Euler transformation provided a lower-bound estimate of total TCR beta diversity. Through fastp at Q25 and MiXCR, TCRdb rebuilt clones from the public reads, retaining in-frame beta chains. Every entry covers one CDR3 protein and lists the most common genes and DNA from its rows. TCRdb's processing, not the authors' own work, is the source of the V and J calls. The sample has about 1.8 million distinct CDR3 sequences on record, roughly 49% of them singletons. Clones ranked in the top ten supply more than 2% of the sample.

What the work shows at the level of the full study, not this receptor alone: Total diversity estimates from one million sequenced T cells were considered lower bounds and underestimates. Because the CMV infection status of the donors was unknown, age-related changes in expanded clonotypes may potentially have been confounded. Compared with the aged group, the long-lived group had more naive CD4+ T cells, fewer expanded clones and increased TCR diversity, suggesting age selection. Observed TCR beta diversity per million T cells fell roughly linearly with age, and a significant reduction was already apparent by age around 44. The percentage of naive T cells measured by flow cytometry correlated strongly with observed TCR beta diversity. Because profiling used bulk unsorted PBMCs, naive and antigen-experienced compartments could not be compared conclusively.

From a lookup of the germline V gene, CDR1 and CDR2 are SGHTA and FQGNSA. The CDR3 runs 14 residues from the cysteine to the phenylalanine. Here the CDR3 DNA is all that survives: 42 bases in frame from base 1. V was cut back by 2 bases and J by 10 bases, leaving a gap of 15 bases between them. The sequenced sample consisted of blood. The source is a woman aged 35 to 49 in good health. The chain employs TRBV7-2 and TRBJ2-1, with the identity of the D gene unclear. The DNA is TGTGCCAGCAGCTTATACTCTCCCTCTTGGGAGCAGTTCTTC. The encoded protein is CASSLYSPSWEQFF.